Following are 15 T cell receptor beta chains from one sample sequenced in a study of shared clonotypes between healthy human individuals. Measured with immunoSEQ multiplex PCR; TCRdb has only the in-frame clones, and not every one. The table shows some 1.4 million clones, with 95% to 97% occurring only once. Sequences were obtained from naive CD4+ T cells sorted from blood. As to subset: CD45RA+ positively selected. The receptors originated from a man in his thirties or forties in good health.

The CDR3 loop is CASSPRTMSTDTQYF. CDR3 bases: TGTGCCAGTAGTCCGCGGACTATGAGCACAGATACGCAGTATTTT. The chain recombines TRBV19 with TRBJ2-3; weak D call: TRBD2 (6 bases). CDR3 length equals 15 residues. Germline V lookup: CDR1 LNHDA, CDR2 SQIVND (reference sequence). V was trimmed by 5 bases and J by 0 bases, leaving 12 bases between them.

Points on this clone: The sample carries other DNA sequences with the same CDR3. The chain carries TRBV11-2 and TRBJ2-2; TRBD2 matches at 11 bases. The CDR3 consists of 16 residues. The V and J ends lost 1 base and 7 bases, in that order; junction bases with no gene match: 5. Germline CDR1 is SGHAT and CDR2 is FQNNGV. This CDR3 is CASSLGLAGGVGELFF. For the CDR3, the DNA is TGTGCCAGCAGCTTAGGGCTAGCGGGAGGTGTCGGGGAGCTGTTTTTT.

The chain joins TRBV7-6 to TRBJ2-2; D possibly corresponds to TRBD1 (6 bases). In germline, CDR1 is SGHVS, CDR2 FNYEAQ. V was shortened by 5 bases and J by 2 bases, with 9 bases between the two germline ends. CDR3 length: 14 amino acids. Here the CDR3 reads CASSPGHNTGELFF. The CDR3 bases are TGTGCCAGCAGCCCGGGACATAACACCGGGGAGCTGTTTTTT.

This chain uses TRBV7-8 with TRBJ2-2; TRBD2 aligns across 7 bases. V lost 11 bases to trimming and J lost 0 bases; unmatched junction nucleotides: 9. Germline CDR1 SGHVS, CDR2 FQNEAQ. The CDR3 loop spans 15 amino acids. The DNA of the CDR3 is TGTGCCGGGGGGGTCGCGGGAGCGAACACCGGGGAGCTGTTTTTT. It encodes CAGGVAGANTGELFF.

On this clone: The sample holds other DNA sequences that translate to the same CDR3. The chain recombines TRBV7-9 with TRBJ2-7; 9 nucleotides align to TRBD1. This CDR3 spans 14 amino acids. Germline trimming cut 0 bases from V and 3 bases from J; bases unmatched to any gene: 0. From germline, CDR1 is SEHNR and CDR2 FQNEAQ (reference sequence). The CDR3 spells CASSLAGQGYEQYF. CDR3 bases: TGTGCCAGCAGCTTAGCGGGACAGGGCTACGAGCAGTACTTC.

The gene calls are TRBV25-1 and TRBJ2-2; 7 nucleotides align to TRBD1. The CDR3 is made up of 15 amino acids. Losses at the gene ends were 7 bases for V and 6 bases for J; bases not matched to a gene: 11. Germline values: CDR1 MGHDK, CDR2 SYGVNS. The CDR3 DNA sequence: TGTGCCAGCACCCGGACAGGTCCTCCCCCCGGGGAGCTGTTTTTT. This encodes CASTRTGPPPGELFF.

The rearrangement uses TRBV29-1 and TRBJ2-1, with D possibly TRBD2 on 5 matching bases. Germline-derived CDR1 and CDR2 are SQVTM and ANQGSEA. Trimming pared 3 bases from V and 0 bases from J, leaving 12 bases between. This CDR3 comprises 15 residues. CDR3 coding DNA: TGCAGCGTTGATTCCGCCAGCGGCTCCTACAATGAGCAGTTCTTC. Translation gives CSVDSASGSYNEQFF.

This chain's CDR3 is CASSVRSGRDTQYF. CDR3 DNA sequence: TGTGCCAGCAGCGTACGTAGCGGGAGGGATACGCAGTATTTT. This sequence joins TRBV9 and TRBJ2-3, with 10 bases that match TRBD2. The V and J ends lost 1 base and 6 bases, in that order; junction bases with no gene match: 2. Germline values: CDR1 SGDLS, CDR2 YYNGEE. The length of the CDR3 is 14 residues.

This rearrangement joins TRBV2 to TRBJ2-3; D is possibly TRBD1 (5 bases). V was cut by 8 bases and J by 4 bases, with 13 bases left in between. Germline V gene data show CDR1 as SNHLY and CDR2 as FYNNEI. The CDR3 length is 13 residues. Here the CDR3 DNA reads TGTGCCAGCTGCAGGGAAACCCCAGATACGCAGTATTTT. It codes for CASCRETPDTQYF.

The chain has TRBV5-6 and TRBJ1-1; weak D call: TRBD1 (6 bases). Trimming removed 4 bases from V and 7 bases from J, with 11 bases in between. Germline CDR1 is SGHDT and CDR2 is YYEEEE. The CDR3 spans 12 residues. This CDR3 reads CASSTWTVEAFF. The CDR3 DNA is TGTGCCAGCAGCACCTGGACAGTTGAAGCTTTCTTT.

The chain couples TRBV10-3 to TRBJ2-3; TRBD2 matches 10 bases. V was pared by 8 bases and J by 1 base, with 6 bases of the junction left unmatched. CDR3 size: 15 residues. CDR1 is ENHRY and CDR2 is SYGVKD in the germline V gene. The CDR3 coding sequence is TGTGCCATCCGGTTTGGGACTAGCGGCACAGATACGCAGTATTTT. Protein: CAIRFGTSGTDTQYF.

This clone was detected a few times. This chain connects TRBV7-2 to TRBJ1-2; D ambiguous. This CDR3 is 13 amino acids long. The ends were cut back, 2 bases at V and 4 bases at J, with 8 bases in the middle. The germline V gene has CDR1 SGHTA and CDR2 FQGNSA. The CDR3 reads CASSLFEGYGYTF. For the CDR3, the DNA is TGTGCCAGCAGCTTATTTGAGGGCTATGGCTACACCTTC.

The CDR3 DNA is TGTGCCAGCAGCCAAAGAATGGGGGAGGGCACAGATACGCAGTATTTT. Translating gives CASSQRMGEGTDTQYF. The chain joins TRBV5-6 to TRBJ2-3; tentative D call: TRBD2 (6 bases). Germline CDR1 and CDR2: SGHDT and YYEEEE. The CDR3 spans 16 residues. V was pared by 4 bases and J by 1 base, with 16 bases between.

This clone occurred once. The rearrangement uses TRBV29-1 and TRBJ2-5, with 10 bases fitting TRBD2. Unmatched junction bases numbered 4, after V lost 7 bases and J lost 5 bases. CDR3 length: 12 residues. Germline CDR1 and CDR2: SQVTM and ANQGSEA. The CDR3 sequence is CSASSGRETQYF. The CDR3 DNA sequence: TGCAGCGCCAGTAGCGGGAGGGAGACCCAGTACTTC. Complete variable domain (other parts from reference TRBV29-1 and TRBJ2-5): SAVISQKPSRDICQRGTSLTIQCQVDSQVTMMFWYRQQPGQSLTLIATANQGSEATYESGFVIDKFPISRPNLTFSTLTVSNMSPEDSSIYLCSASSGRETQYFGPGTRLLVL.

The chain uses TRBV5-1 and TRBJ2-2; TRBD2 matches at 8 bases. The CDR3 totals 16 residues. The ends lost 1 base at V and 8 bases at J; junction bases unmatched: 10. Per the germline V gene, CDR1 is SGHRS and CDR2 is YFSETQ. CDR3 DNA sequence: TGCGCCAGCAGCTTGTATTCGGGAGGGCCAAATGGGGAGCTGTTTTTT. Translated: CASSLYSGGPNGELFF.